A selection of T cell receptor beta chains follows, all from one sample in a study of T-cell memory formation after mild COVID-19. TCRdb redid the calling of the 5' RACE reads with MiXCR, one entry per CDR3 protein. The repertoire holds roughly 280,000 distinct CDR3 sequences, with around 15% as singletons. The sample taken for sequencing was PBMCs or a T cell subset sorted from them (not recorded which). These TCRs come from a man in his late teens or twenties who had mild COVID-19 (a few samples of this study predate the infection). Cell type and time point are not known. Both conserved end residues are part of each CDR3. Each record gives: CDR3 length, clone size, J gene, V gene, D gene, CDR3 protein, CDR3 DNA. D genes are given only for firm matches. Size is omitted from some rows. Given values are once, few, many or a class for expanded clones.

13 | few | TRBJ1-2 | TRBV6-6 | NA | CASRPGGTGGYTF | TGTGCCAGCAGGCCCGGCGGAACAGGGGGCTACACCTTC
15 | NA | TRBJ2-3 | TRBV9 | NA | CASSAQLGGTDTQYF | TGTGCCAGCAGCGCCCAACTTGGGGGCACAGATACGCAGTATTTT
15 | few | TRBJ2-2 | TRBV7-2 | TRBD2 | CASTLGLAGPGELFF | TGTGCCAGCACTCTCGGACTAGCGGGACCCGGGGAGCTGTTTTTT
17 | NA | TRBJ2-7 | TRBV12-5 | TRBD2 | CASGLERGRPGGHEQYF | TGTGCTAGTGGTTTAGAGCGGGGCCGCCCCGGGGGACACGAGCAGTACTTC
14 | few | TRBJ2-3 | TRBV12-3/TRBV12-4 | TRBD1 | CASSEDRGLGTQYF | TGTGCCAGCAGTGAAGACAGGGGGCTTGGGACGCAGTATTTT
13 | NA | TRBJ1-1 | TRBV6-5 | NA | CASSYGAHTEAFF | TGTGCCAGCAGTTACGGGGCACACACTGAAGCTTTCTTT
16 | NA | TRBJ1-1 | TRBV21-1 | NA | CASSPKAGGLNTEAFF | TGTGCCAGCAGCCCCAAGGCGGGGGGCCTGAACACTGAAGCTTTCTTT
15 | few | TRBJ2-5 | TRBV4-1 | NA | CASSHRSLEGETQYF | TGCGCCAGCAGCCACCGCTCCCTCGAGGGGGAGACCCAGTACTTC
16 | few | TRBJ1-6 | TRBV4-1 | NA | CASSQEGVGDNSPLHF | TGCGCCAGCAGCCAAGAAGGGGTCGGGGATAATTCACCCCTCCACTTT
12 | NA | TRBJ1-5 | TRBV19 | NA | CASSIRDQPQHF | TGTGCCAGTAGTATCCGGGACCAGCCCCAGCATTTT
14 | NA | TRBJ1-4 | TRBV12-3/TRBV12-4 | NA | CASSREGGDEKLFF | TGTGCCAGCAGCCGGGAGGGCGGTGATGAAAAACTGTTTTTT
15 | few | TRBJ1-1 | TRBV7-8 | NA | CASRRWWQPNTEAFF | TGTGCCAGCAGACGGTGGTGGCAGCCTAACACTGAAGCTTTCTTT
14 | once | TRBJ2-2 | TRBV2 | TRBD1 | CAGKTGGLTGELFF | TGTGCCGGAAAGACAGGGGGCCTCACCGGGGAGCTGTTTTTT
16 | few | TRBJ2-3 | TRBV20-1 | NA | CSARDLQGGGTDTQYF | TGCAGTGCTAGAGATCTCCAGGGTGGAGGCACAGATACGCAGTATTTT
13 | NA | TRBJ1-2 | TRBV2 | NA | CASTQENHYGYTF | TGTGCCAGTACTCAAGAGAACCACTATGGCTACACCTTC
14 | few | TRBJ1-4 | TRBV2 | NA | CAFNWGPANEKLFF | TGTGCCTTTAATTGGGGGCCAGCTAATGAAAAACTGTTTTTT
15 | NA | TRBJ2-5 | TRBV20-1 | TRBD2 | CSAYHPSGGSETQYF | TGCAGTGCGTACCACCCTAGCGGGGGCTCGGAGACCCAGTACTTC
15 | few | TRBJ2-5 | TRBV7-8 | NA | CASSVMRTVEETQYF | TGTGCCAGCAGCGTAATGCGAACAGTAGAAGAGACCCAGTACTTC
14 | NA | TRBJ2-1 | TRBV5-6 | NA | CASSLRPPIDEQFF | TGTGCCAGCAGCTTGCGACCGCCCATAGATGAGCAGTTCTTC
14 | NA | TRBJ1-1 | TRBV6-2/TRBV6-3 | NA | CASSYGPRNTEAFF | TGTGCCAGCAGTTACGGACCGCGGAACACTGAAGCTTTCTTT
12 | NA | TRBJ1-1 | TRBV12-3/TRBV12-4 | NA | CASSLSGLEAFF | TGTGCCAGCAGTTTATCGGGTCTCGAAGCTTTCTTT
12 | few | TRBJ2-3 | TRBV5-1 | NA | CASSLDVGTQYF | TGCGCCAGCAGCTTGGATGTAGGTACGCAGTATTTT
15 | many | TRBJ2-2 | TRBV5-4 | TRBD2 | CASSSSGGATGELFF | TGTGCCAGCAGCTCGAGCGGGGGGGCCACCGGGGAGCTGTTTTTT
14 | once | TRBJ1-6 | TRBV5-5 | NA | CASSLDPGNSPLHF | TGTGCCAGCAGCTTGGATCCAGGAAATTCACCCCTCCACTTT
15 | few | TRBJ2-7 | TRBV4-1 | TRBD2 | CASSQADGLANEQYF | TGCGCCAGCAGCCAAGCTGACGGACTAGCGAATGAGCAGTACTTC